Below, one T cell receptor beta chain is given with its context. Its antigen is still unknown. Germline loops: CDR1 MNHNS, CDR2 SASEGT. V lost 2 bases to trimming and J lost 5 bases, with 9 bases between them. The CDR3 covers 13 residues. The source of the sample is a study of shared clonotypes between healthy human individuals. Overall study context: The study used three CD4 naive, three CD4 memory, two CD8 naive and one CD8 memory plate per donor.

Among the donors, all were Caucasian adults who lived in Nashville, Tennessee. This was a deep-level run. Sequenced by immunoSEQ multiplex PCR; TCRdb stores in-frame clones only, minus some. The profile covers 2 million to 3 million clones, with 93% appearing a single time and approximately 0.35% taken by the ten largest. The study, taken as a whole, reports: The sharing of 5% to 6.5% of naive CD4 clonotypes was seen across a handful of donors.

Sequencing was carried out using naive CD4+ T cells from PBMCs. Specified subset: CD45RA+ positively selected. The clonotype originates from a man between 18 and 35 years old in good health. Some clones in this sample may be carry-over from other donors' samples. The V call is TRBV6-1, the J call TRBJ1-2, with unresolved D. The CDR3: CASSESRQYGYTF. The CDR3, as DNA: TGTGCCAGCAGTGAATCGAGGCAGTATGGCTACACCTTC.